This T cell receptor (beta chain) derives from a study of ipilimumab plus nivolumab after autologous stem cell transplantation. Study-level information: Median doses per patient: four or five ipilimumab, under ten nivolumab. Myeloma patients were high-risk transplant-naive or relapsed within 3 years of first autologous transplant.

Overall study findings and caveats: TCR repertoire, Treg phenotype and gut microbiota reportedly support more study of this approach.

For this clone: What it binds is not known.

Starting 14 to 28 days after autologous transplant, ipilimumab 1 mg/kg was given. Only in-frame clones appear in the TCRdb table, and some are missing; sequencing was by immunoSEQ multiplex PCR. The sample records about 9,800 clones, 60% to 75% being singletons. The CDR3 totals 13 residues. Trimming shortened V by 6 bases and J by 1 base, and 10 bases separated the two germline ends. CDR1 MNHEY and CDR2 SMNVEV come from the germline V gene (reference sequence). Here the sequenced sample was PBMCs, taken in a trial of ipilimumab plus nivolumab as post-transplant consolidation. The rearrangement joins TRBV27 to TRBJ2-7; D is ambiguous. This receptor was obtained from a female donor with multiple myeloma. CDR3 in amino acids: CASRASGSYEQYF. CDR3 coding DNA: TGTGCCAGCAGAGCCAGTGGGTCCTACGAGCAGTACTTC.